The TCR beta chain under discussion was sequenced for a study of beta chain features in type 1 diabetes. For the study at large: In all, about 100,000,000 sorted cells from all samples were analyzed.

CD45RO/CCR7/CD25/CD127/CD95/CD27 separated CD4+ naive, central memory, regulatory and stem cell-like memory cells by sorting. Note on this clone: Antigen: not known.

V gave up 5 bases and J gave up 2 bases; unmatched junction bases: 5. The CDR3 length is 16 residues. Germline V gene lookup returns CDR1 MNHNY and CDR2 SVGAGI (reference sequence). Notes on the study in general: In all four CD4+ subsets, TCRB CDR3 length was significantly, moderately reduced in type 1 diabetes. For patients and controls alike, PCR might favor shorter templates to the same degree. The naive, central memory and Treg TCRB repertoires of patients appeared to be more similar to one another than those of healthy donors.

Of the isolated RNA, all was reverse transcribed, and so the sequenced material was expressed TCRB transcripts. Clones were sequenced by immunoSEQ multiplex PCR, and TCRdb holds only the in-frame ones, with some missing. Of around 110,000 clones listed, 16% are singletons. This TCR was sampled from a man aged 25 to 40 with type 1 diabetes. Sample: central memory CD4+ T cells from blood. The chain recombines TRBV6-6 with TRBJ2-6; 8 bases line up with TRBD1. The CDR3 is CASSGQGEAGANVLTF. CDR3 nucleotide sequence: TGTGCCAGCAGTGGACAGGGTGAGGCTGGGGCCAACGTCCTGACTTTC.